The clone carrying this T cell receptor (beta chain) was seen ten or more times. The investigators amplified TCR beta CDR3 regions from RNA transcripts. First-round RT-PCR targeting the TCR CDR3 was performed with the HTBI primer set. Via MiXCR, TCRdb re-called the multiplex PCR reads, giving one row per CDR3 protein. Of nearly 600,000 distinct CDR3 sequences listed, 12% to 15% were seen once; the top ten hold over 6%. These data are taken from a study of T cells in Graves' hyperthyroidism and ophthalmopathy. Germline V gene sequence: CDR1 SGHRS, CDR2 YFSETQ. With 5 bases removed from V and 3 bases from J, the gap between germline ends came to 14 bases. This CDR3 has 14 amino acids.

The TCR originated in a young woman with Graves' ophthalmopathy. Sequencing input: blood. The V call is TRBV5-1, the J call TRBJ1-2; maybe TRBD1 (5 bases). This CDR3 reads CASRSGEGYYGYTF. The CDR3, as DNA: TGCGCCAGCAGATCCGGGGAGGGGTACTATGGCTACACCTTC.